The table lists the clone carrying this TCR beta chain with many counts. Antigen specificity is unknown. This record comes from a study of early T cells in non-severe SARS-CoV-2 infection. Across the study: The chains were unpaired, and the sequenced material was bulk RNA from unsorted whole blood.

Whole-study findings and limits: The VDJdb matching leaned toward anti-spike CD8 responses and overlooked private and CD4 specificities.

As part of library construction, unique molecular identifiers were attached to individual cDNA molecules. One entry per CDR3 protein, called by TCRdb with MiXCR from the 5' RACE reads. The table shows 29,000 or so distinct CDR3 sequences, with roughly 5.1% occurring only once. The CDR3 loop spans 17 amino acids. Per germline, CDR1 MNHEY and CDR2 SVGAGI. J lost 9 bases, V lost 6 bases, and 16 bases had no gene match. Source material: whole blood. The gene calls are TRBV6-5 and TRBJ2-1, with 11 bases matching TRBD2. The receptor's source is an adult who was a healthcare worker with PCR-confirmed SARS-CoV-2 infection or an uninfected control (not recorded which). Here the CDR3 reads CASREYPQTSGAFEQFF. Written as DNA, the CDR3 is TGTGCCAGCAGGGAGTACCCCCAGACTAGCGGGGCCTTTGAGCAGTTCTTC.